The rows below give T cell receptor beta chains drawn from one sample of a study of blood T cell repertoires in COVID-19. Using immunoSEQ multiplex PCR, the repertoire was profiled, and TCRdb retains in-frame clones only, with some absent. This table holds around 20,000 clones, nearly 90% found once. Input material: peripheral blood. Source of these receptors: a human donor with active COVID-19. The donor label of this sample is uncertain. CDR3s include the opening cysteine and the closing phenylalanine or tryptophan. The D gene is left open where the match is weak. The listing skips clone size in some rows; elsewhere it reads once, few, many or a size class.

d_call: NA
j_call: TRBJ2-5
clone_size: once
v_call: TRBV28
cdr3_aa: CASSFSDRSQETQYF
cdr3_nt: TGTGCCAGCAGTTTCTCGGACAGAAGTCAAGAGACCCAGTACTTC

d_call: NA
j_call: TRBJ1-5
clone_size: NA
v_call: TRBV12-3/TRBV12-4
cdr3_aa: CASGTARNQPQHF
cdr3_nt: TGTGCCAGCGGTACAGCTCGCAATCAGCCCCAGCATTTT

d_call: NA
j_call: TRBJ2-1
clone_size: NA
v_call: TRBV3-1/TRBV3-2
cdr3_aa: CASSPLVTVGDEQFF
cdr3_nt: TGTGCCAGCAGTCCCCTAGTTACCGTGGGTGATGAGCAGTTCTTC

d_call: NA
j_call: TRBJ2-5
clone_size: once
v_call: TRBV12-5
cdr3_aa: CASGLVEWRAYQETQYF
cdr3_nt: TGTGCTAGTGGTTTGGTAGAGTGGAGGGCCTACCAAGAGACCCAGTACTTC

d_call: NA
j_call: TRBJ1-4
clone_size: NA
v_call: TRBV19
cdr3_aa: CASTDRAGQGWEKLFF
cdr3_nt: TGTGCCAGTACCGACCGAGCGGGGCAGGGATGGGAAAAACTGTTTTTT

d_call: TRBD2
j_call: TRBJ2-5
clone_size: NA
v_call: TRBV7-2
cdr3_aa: CASSSIGLAGGPYGETQYF
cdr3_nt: TGTGCCAGCAGCTCCATTGGACTAGCGGGAGGGCCTTATGGAGAGACCCAGTACTTC

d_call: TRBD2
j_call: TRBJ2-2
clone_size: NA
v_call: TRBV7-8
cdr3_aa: CASSLRSGTSTGELFF
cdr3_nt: TGTGCCAGCAGCTTAAGATCCGGGACTAGCACCGGGGAGCTGTTTTTT

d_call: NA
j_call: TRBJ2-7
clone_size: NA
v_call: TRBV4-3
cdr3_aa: CASSQDRGSYEQYF
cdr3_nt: TGCGCCAGCAGCCAAGATCGAGGTTCGTACGAGCAGTACTTC

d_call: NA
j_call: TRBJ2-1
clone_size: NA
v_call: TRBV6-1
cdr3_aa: CASSDLAGSNEQFF
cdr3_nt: TGTGCCAGCAGTGATCTCGCAGGCTCGAATGAGCAGTTCTTC

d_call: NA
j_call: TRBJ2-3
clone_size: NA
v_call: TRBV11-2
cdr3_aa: CASSLVGSRDTQYF
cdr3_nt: TGTGCCAGCAGCTTAGTCGGGAGCAGAGATACGCAGTATTTT

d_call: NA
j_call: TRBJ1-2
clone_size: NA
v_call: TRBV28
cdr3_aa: CASRGREGNYGYTF
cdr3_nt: TGTGCCAGTCGTGGCAGGGAAGGGAACTATGGCTACACCTTC

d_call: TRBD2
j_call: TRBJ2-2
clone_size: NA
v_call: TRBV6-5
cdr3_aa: CASRGSGGGAGELFF
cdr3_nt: TGTGCCAGCAGGGGTAGCGGGGGGGGCGCCGGGGAGCTGTTTTTT

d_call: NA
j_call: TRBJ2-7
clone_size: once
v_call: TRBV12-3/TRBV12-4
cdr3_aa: CASSTVNSLGYF
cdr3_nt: TGTGCCAGCAGCACAGTCAACAGTCTGGGGTACTTC

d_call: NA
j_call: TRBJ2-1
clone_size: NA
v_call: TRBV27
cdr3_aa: CASSLSPRSSYNEQFF
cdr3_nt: TGTGCCAGCAGTTTAAGCCCTCGGAGCTCCTACAATGAGCAGTTCTTC

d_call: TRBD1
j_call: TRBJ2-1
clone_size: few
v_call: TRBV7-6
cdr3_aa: CASSFAGGSDEQFF
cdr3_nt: TGTGCCAGCAGCTTTGCAGGGGGCAGCGATGAGCAGTTCTTC

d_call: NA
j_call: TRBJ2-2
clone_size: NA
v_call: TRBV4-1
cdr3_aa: CASSQDPGVNTGELFF
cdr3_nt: TGCGCCAGCAGCCAAGATCCAGGGGTGAACACCGGGGAGCTGTTTTTT

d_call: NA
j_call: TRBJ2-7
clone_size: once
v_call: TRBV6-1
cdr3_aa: CASSEDGGPGEQYF
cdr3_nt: TGTGCCAGCAGTGAAGACGGGGGACCGGGGGAGCAGTACTTC

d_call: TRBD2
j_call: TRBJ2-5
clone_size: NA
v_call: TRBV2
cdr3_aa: CASGAGGPEETQYF
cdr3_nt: TGTGCCAGCGGAGCGGGAGGGCCGGAGGAGACCCAGTACTTC

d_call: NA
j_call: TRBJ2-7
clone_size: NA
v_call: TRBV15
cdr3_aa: CATSRTRGGEQYF
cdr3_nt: TGTGCCACCAGCAGGACGAGGGGGGGCGAGCAGTACTTC

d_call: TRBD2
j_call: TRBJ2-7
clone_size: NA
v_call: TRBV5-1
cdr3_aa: CASSLTSPLDEQYF
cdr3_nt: TGCGCCAGCAGCCTGACTAGCCCCCTTGACGAGCAGTACTTC

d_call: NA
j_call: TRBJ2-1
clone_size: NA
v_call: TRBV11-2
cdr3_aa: CASSLDWGSYNEQFF
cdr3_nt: TGTGCCAGCAGCTTAGATTGGGGCAGCTACAATGAGCAGTTCTTC

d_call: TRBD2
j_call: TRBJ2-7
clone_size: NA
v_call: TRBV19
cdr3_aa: CASRTVAGGYEQYF
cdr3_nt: TGTGCCTCCAGAACAGTAGCGGGAGGGTACGAGCAGTACTTC

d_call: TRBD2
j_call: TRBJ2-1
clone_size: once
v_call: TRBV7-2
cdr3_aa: CASSMGLAANEQFF
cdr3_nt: TGTGCCAGCAGCATGGGACTAGCGGCCAATGAGCAGTTCTTC

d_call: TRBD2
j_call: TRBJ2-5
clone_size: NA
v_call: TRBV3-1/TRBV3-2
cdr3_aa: CASGGTSGETQYF
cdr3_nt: TGTGCCAGCGGAGGGACTAGCGGAGAGACCCAGTACTTC

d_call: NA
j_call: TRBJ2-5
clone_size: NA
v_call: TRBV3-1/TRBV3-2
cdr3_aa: CASSQGQQETQYF
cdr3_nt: TGTGCCAGCAGCCAAGGTCAACAAGAGACCCAGTACTTC

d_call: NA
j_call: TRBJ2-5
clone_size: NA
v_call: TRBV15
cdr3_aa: CATSREVRGETQYF
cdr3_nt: TGTGCCACCAGCAGAGAGGTCAGGGGAGAGACCCAGTACTTC

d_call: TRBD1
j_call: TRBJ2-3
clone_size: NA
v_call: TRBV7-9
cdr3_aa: CASSFPGQTSTDTQYF
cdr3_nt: TGTGCCAGCAGCTTCCCGGGACAGACTAGCACAGATACGCAGTATTTT

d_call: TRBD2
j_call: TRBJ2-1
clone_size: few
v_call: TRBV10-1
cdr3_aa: CASSESGGVGEQFF
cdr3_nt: TGCGCCAGCAGTGAGTCGGGGGGGGTCGGTGAGCAGTTCTTC